What follows are 12 T cell receptor beta chains derived from one specimen sequenced in a study of cytomegalovirus exposure and HLA in healthy donors. Primers: 60 Vbeta forward and 13 Jbeta reverse. Clones were read by immunoSEQ multiplex PCR, and TCRdb kept only the in-frame ones, dropping some. The sample records 100,000 to 150,000 clones, more than 9% being singletons. The specimen was PBMCs. The receptors here all came from a woman aged 18-29 years in good health and CMV-seropositive.

This chain connects TRBV28 to TRBJ2-1; 8 bases are shared with TRBD2. V lost 7 bases and J lost 4; bases outside the gene matches: 15. Germline CDR1 reads MDHEN; CDR2 reads SYDVKM. This CDR3 region has 17 residues. This CDR3 reads CASKAGVQKFFYNEQFF. The CDR3 DNA reads TGTGCCAGCAAAGCGGGAGTTCAGAAGTTCTTTTACAATGAGCAGTTCTTC.

The chain uses TRBV6-1 and TRBJ2-1; TRBD1 matches 10 bases. From germline, CDR1 is MNHNS and CDR2 SASEGT. The CDR3 covers 17 residues. V lost 4 bases to trimming and J lost 3 bases; unmatched junction nucleotides: 9. The CDR3 loop reads CASSARTGGSSYNEQFF. DNA of the CDR3: TGTGCCAGCAGTGCCCGGACAGGGGGAAGTAGCTACAATGAGCAGTTCTTC.

V usage is TRBV5-5 and J usage is TRBJ1-1; D is unresolved. The V and J ends lost 0 bases and 2 bases respectively, with 5 bases between them. The CDR3 totals 13 residues. Germline V gene lookup returns CDR1 SGHKS and CDR2 YYEKEE (reference sequence). CDR3: CASSLDLNTEAFF. In DNA, the CDR3 is TGTGCCAGCAGCTTGGATCTAAACACTGAAGCTTTCTTT.

The chain links TRBV9 to TRBJ1-4; no reliable D call. CDR1 and CDR2 from the germline V gene are SGDLS and YYNGEE. The V gene lost 4 bases and the J gene lost 12 bases, with 19 bases spanning the gap. The CDR3 totals 14 residues. The CDR3 reads CASSPEGGNEELFF. CDR3 bases: TGTGCCAGCAGCCCCGAGGGCGGGAACGAAGAACTGTTTTTT. The entire variable domain, with the rest obtained from reference TRBV9 and TRBJ1-4, is as follows: DSGVTQTPKHLITATGQRVTLRCSPRSGDLSVYWYQQSLDQGLQFLIQYYNGEERAKGNILERFSAQQFPDLHSELNLSSLELGDSALYFCASSPEGGNEELFFGSGTQLSVL.

The sample holds a few counts of this clone. The chain uses TRBV2 and TRBJ2-3; the match to TRBD2 covers 7 bases. This CDR3 spans 14 amino acids. The V and J ends lost 6 bases and 0 bases, in that order; junction bases with no gene match: 3. Germline assignment: CDR1 SNHLY and CDR2 FYNNEI. The CDR3 DNA reads as TGTGCCAGCAGACAGCGGGACAGCACAGATACGCAGTATTTT. It codes for CASRQRDSTDTQYF.

In regard to this clone: This specimen includes other DNA sequences encoding the same CDR3. The rearrangement links TRBV7-6 to TRBJ1-2, with a possible D match to TRBD1 (5 bases). The V end was cut by 4 bases, the J end by 8 bases, with 17 bases between. There are 14 residues in the CDR3. Germline assignment: CDR1 SGHVS and CDR2 FNYEAQ. CDR3 bases: TGTGCCAGCAGCTCCCTGCCCGGGACTCAAGGCTACACCTTC. It encodes CASSSLPGTQGYTF. Using reference TRBV7-6 and TRBJ1-2 for the parts outside the CDR3, the full variable domain is GAGVSQSPRYKVTKRGQDVALRCDPISGHVSLYWYRQALGQGPEFLTYFNYEAQQDKSGLPNDRFSAERPEGSISTLTIQRTEQRDSAMYRCASSSLPGTQGYTFGSGTRLTVV.

This clone was detected only a few times. This chain joins TRBV15 and TRBJ1-1; D gene unclear. CDR3 length equals 13 residues. V lost 1 base and J lost 1, with 4 bases in between. Germline CDR1 and CDR2: LNHNV and YYDKDF (reference sequence). The CDR3 DNA reads as TGTGCCACCAGCAGAGCAGAGAACACTGAAGCTTTCTTT. Protein sequence: CATSRAENTEAFF.

This sequence joins TRBV30 and TRBJ1-2; unclear D gene. The CDR3 covers 8 residues. CDR1 is GTSNPN and CDR2 is SVGIG in the germline V gene (reference sequence). The CDR3: CAGHGYTF. As DNA, the CDR3 is TGTGCTGGGCATGGCTACACCTTC.

This clone has only a few counts. This chain links TRBV11-3 with TRBJ2-5; 8 bases are a match to TRBD2. This CDR3 is 18 amino acids long. V lost 1 base and J lost 3; bases outside the gene matches: 13. The germline gives CDR1 SGHNT, CDR2 YENEEA. The CDR3: CASSLGWASGRGEETQYF. DNA of the CDR3: TGTGCCAGCAGCTTAGGGTGGGCTAGCGGGCGGGGAGAAGAGACCCAGTACTTC.

This clone was counted a few times. The rearrangement joins TRBV7-9 to TRBJ1-4; TRBD1 matches at 7 bases. The CDR3 sequence is 15 residues long. Germline CDR1 and CDR2: SEHNR and FQNEAQ (reference sequence). Germline trimming cut 8 bases from V and 7 bases from J; bases unmatched to any gene: 13. CDR3 sequence (DNA): TGTGCCAGCTACAATCAAGGGACAGACGGTGAAAAACTGTTTTTT. The encoded protein is CASYNQGTDGEKLFF. Together with reference TRBV7-9 and TRBJ1-4, the CDR3 gives the full variable domain: DTGVSQNPRHKITKRGQNVTFRCDPISEHNRLYWYRQTLGQGPEFLTYFQNEAQLEKSRLLSDRFSAERPKGSFSTLEIQRTEQGDSAMYLCASYNQGTDGEKLFFGSGTQLSVL.

This clone was counted a few times. This rearrangement joins TRBV30 to TRBJ2-7, with 9 bases identical to TRBD1. With V trimmed by 1 base and J by 3 bases, 7 bases remained unmatched. The CDR3 contains 15 residues. From germline, CDR1 is GTSNPN and CDR2 SVGIG (reference sequence). The CDR3 sequence is CAWSALVDRGYEQYF. The CDR3 DNA reads as TGTGCCTGGAGTGCCCTGGTGGACAGGGGCTACGAGCAGTACTTC.

J is TRBJ1-4 and V is TRBV18, with 7 nucleotides matching TRBD1. The CDR3 totals 14 residues. Germline CDR1 KGHSH, CDR2 LQKENI. V was pared by 3 bases and J by 5 bases, with 3 bases of the junction left unmatched. CDR3 sequence reads: CASSPGTENEKLFF. CDR3 nucleotide sequence: TGTGCCAGCTCACCCGGGACAGAGAATGAAAAACTGTTTTTT.